This is a list of T cell receptor beta chains from one sample in a study of CD8+ T cells in alopecia areata. Data came from immunoSEQ multiplex PCR; TCRdb stores just in-frame clones and leaves some out. There are 250,000 to 300,000 clones in the sample; roughly 64% occur only once, and approximately 2% lies in the top ten. Sequenced here: CD4+ T cells sorted from blood, sampled at week 24, from a patient treated with tofacitinib. The receptors originated from a human donor with alopecia areata. Both conserved end residues are trimmed from each CDR3. Each record gives: V gene, J gene, CDR3 protein.

TRBV7-2	TRBJ2-3	ASFPRAGGVTDTQY
TRBV30	TRBJ2-7	AWSVLRGTSGTAGLEQY
TRBV18	TRBJ1-1	ASSPSPGQGRAF
TRBV7-9	TRBJ1-2	ASSPSTGDLYGYT
TRBV30	TRBJ2-3	AWYLRISTSTDTQY
TRBV30	TRBJ1-2	AWSLVTGGSGYT
TRBV30	TRBJ2-7	AWSADRGISYEQY
TRBV4-1	TRBJ2-5	ASSHLGQETQY
TRBV5-1	TRBJ2-7	ASSLYLAWGLPYEQY
TRBV30	-	AWSVGGLSYEQY
TRBV30	TRBJ2-3	AWSVLEGTSVSDTQY
TRBV5-6	TRBJ2-4	ASSLSRAGEY
TRBV28	TRBJ2-5	ASTKHRQGARETQY
TRBV11-2	TRBJ2-1	ASSLLPHRENEQF
TRBV27	TRBJ2-1	ASSLRTRIDNEQF
TRBV6-1	TRBJ2-3	ANSEGSLVPDTQY
TRBV30	TRBJ1-1	AWSFRGTRTEAF
TRBV27	TRBJ1-1	ASSWRGFTEAF
TRBV7-9	TRBJ2-7	ASSRTGIYYEQY
TRBV5-7	TRBJ2-1	ASSQCREQF
TRBV2	TRBJ2-3	ASSGDSTDTQY
TRBV6-1	TRBJ1-1	ASSDSEAF
TRBV30	TRBJ2-7	AWSYRDIPLYEQY
TRBV30	TRBJ2-6	AWGAWTGGAGANVLT
TRBV29-1	TRBJ1-4	SVRRATNEKLF
TRBV14	TRBJ1-2	ASSQYRTLYGYT
TRBV2	TRBJ2-7	ASIEGRSAYEQY
TRBV29-1	TRBJ1-6	SVSETEGGSPLH
TRBV29-1	TRBJ1-2	SVVPRPSVYGYT
TRBV2	TRBJ2-3	ASRRDTLSTDTQY
TRBV30	TRBJ1-4	AWSPSTGTNEKLF
TRBV30	TRBJ1-2	AWSGDRGLGYT
TRBV28	TRBJ2-5	ASSLPWGGHQETQY